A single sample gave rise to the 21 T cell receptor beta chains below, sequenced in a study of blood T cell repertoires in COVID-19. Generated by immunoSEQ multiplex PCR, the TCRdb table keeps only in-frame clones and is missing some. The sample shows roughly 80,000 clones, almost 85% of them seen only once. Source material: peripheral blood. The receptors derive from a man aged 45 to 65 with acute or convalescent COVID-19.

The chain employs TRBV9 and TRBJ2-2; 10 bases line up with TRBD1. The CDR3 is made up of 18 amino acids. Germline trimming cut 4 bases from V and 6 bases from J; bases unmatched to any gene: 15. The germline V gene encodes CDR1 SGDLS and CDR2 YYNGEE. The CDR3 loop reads CASSSPLGGTGVSGELFF. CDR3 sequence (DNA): TGTGCCAGCAGCTCCCCTTTGGGCGGGACAGGGGTATCCGGGGAGCTGTTTTTT.

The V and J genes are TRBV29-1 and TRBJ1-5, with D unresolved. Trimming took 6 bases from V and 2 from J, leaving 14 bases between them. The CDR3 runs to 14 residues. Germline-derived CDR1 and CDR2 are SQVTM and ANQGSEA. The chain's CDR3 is CSVQTTAGNQPQHF. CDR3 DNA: TGCAGCGTCCAGACCACCGCGGGCAATCAGCCCCAGCATTTT.

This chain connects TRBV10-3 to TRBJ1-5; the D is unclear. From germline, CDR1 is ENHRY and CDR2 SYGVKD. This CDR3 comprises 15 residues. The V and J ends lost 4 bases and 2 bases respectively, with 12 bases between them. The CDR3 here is CAISAVGTGNQPQHF. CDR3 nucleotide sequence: TGTGCCATCAGTGCAGTGGGCACGGGCAATCAGCCCCAGCATTTT.

DNA for the CDR3: TGTGCTAGTGGCTCCTCGTGGGGAGCCCAGCATTTT. Translating gives CASGSSWGAQHF. The V call is TRBV12-5, the J call TRBJ1-5, with unresolved D. CDR1 is LGHNT, CDR2 FRNRAP, per germline. The CDR3 runs 12 residues. Deletions cut 6 bases from V and 11 bases from J, with 14 bases between.

CDR3 protein: CASSPLRYNEQFF. The CDR3 DNA is TGTGCCAGCAGCCCACTGAGATACAATGAGCAGTTCTTC. V usage is TRBV11-2 and J usage is TRBJ2-1, with no clear D. This CDR3 has 13 amino acids. V was trimmed by 5 bases and J by 4 bases, leaving 9 bases between them. CDR1 is SGHAT and CDR2 is FQNNGV in the germline V gene.

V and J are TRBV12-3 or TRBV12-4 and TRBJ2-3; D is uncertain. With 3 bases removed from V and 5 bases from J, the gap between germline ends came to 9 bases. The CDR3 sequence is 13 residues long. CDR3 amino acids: CASSFKRIDTQYF. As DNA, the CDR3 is TGTGCCAGCAGTTTTAAGAGAATAGATACGCAGTATTTT.

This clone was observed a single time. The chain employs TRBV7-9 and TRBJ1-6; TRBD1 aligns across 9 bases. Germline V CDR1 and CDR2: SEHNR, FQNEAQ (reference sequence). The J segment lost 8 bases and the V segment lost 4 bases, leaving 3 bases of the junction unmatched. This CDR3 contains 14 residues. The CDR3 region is CASSYGDRDSPLHF. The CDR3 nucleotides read TGTGCCAGCAGCTATGGGGACAGGGATTCACCCCTCCACTTT. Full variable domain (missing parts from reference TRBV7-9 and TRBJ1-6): DTGVSQNPRHKITKRGQNVTFRCDPISEHNRLYWYRQTLGQGPEFLTYFQNEAQLEKSRLLSDRFSAERPKGSFSTLEIQRTEQGDSAMYLCASSYGDRDSPLHFGNGTRLTVT.

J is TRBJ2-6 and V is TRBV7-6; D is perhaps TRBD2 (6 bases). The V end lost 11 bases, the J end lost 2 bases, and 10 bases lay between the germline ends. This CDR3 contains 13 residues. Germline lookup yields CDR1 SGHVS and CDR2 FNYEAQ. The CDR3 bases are TGTGCCTCCGGAGGGGCTGGGGCCAACGTCCTGACTTTC. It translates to CASGGAGANVLTF. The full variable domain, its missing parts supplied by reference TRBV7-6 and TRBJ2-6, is GAGVSQSPRYKVTKRGQDVALRCDPISGHVSLYWYRQALGQGPEFLTYFNYEAQQDKSGLPNDRFSAERPEGSISTLTIQRTEQRDSAMYRCASGGAGANVLTFGAGSRLTVL.

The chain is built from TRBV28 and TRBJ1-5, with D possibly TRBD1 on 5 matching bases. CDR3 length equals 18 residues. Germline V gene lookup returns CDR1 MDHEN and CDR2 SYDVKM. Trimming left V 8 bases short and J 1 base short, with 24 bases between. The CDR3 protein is CASSSGGGRGVSNQPQHF. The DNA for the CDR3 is TGTGCCAGCTCCTCAGGCGGGGGACGAGGGGTGAGCAATCAGCCCCAGCATTTT.

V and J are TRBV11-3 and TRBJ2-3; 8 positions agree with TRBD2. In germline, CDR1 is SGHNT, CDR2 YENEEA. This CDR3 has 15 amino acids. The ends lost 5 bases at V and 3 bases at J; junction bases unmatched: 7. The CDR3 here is CASSRGGQGTDTQYF. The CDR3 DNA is TGTGCCAGCAGCCGGGGGGGGCAGGGGACAGATACGCAGTATTTT.

The CDR3 spells CASSSTGGSSQPQHF. As DNA, the CDR3 is TGCGCCAGCAGCTCCACAGGGGGGTCGAGTCAGCCCCAGCATTTT. The chain links TRBV5-1 to TRBJ1-5; the match to TRBD1 covers 8 bases. CDR1 and CDR2 (germline): SGHRS, YFSETQ. V gave up 3 bases and J gave up 6 bases; unmatched junction bases: 8. This CDR3 region has 15 residues.

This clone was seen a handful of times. The CDR3 here is CASSSRDVYEQYF. DNA of the CDR3: TGTGCCAGCAGCTCGCGGGACGTATACGAGCAGTACTTC. The V call is TRBV5-5, the J call TRBJ2-7, with a weak D call TRBD2 (6 bases). V gave up 3 bases and J gave up 4 bases, with 11 bases separating them. This CDR3 region has 13 residues. The germline gives CDR1 SGHKS, CDR2 YYEKEE (reference sequence).

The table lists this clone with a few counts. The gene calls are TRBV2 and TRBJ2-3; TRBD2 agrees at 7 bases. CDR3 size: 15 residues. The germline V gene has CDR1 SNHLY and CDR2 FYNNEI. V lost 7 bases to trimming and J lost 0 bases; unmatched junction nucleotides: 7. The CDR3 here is CASKLARASTDTQYF. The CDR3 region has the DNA TGTGCCAGCAAACTAGCGCGAGCTAGCACAGATACGCAGTATTTT.

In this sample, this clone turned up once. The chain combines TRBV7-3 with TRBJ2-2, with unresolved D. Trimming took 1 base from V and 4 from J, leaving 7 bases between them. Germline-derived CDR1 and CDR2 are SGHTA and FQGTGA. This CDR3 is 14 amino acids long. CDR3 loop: CASSLSAGTGELFF. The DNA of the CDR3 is TGTGCCAGCAGCTTAAGTGCAGGCACCGGGGAGCTGTTTTTT.

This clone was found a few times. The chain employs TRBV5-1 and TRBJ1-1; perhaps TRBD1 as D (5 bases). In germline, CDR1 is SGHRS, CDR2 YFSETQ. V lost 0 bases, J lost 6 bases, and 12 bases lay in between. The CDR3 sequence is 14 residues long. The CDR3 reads CASSLAYPGSEAFF. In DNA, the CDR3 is TGCGCCAGCAGCTTGGCTTATCCAGGGTCTGAAGCTTTCTTT. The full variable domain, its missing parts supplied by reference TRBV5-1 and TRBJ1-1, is KAGVTQTPRYLIKTRGQQVTLSCSPISGHRSVSWYQQTPGQGLQFLFEYFSETQRNKGNFPGRFSGRQFSNSRSEMNVSTLELGDSALYLCASSLAYPGSEAFFGQGTRLTVV.

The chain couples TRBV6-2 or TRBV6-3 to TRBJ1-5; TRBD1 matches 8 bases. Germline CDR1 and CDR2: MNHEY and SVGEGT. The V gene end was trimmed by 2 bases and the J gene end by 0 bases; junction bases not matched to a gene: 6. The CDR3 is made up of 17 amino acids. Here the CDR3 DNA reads TGTGCCAGCAGTTACCCGGCAGGGGGCATTAGCAATCAGCCCCAGCATTTT. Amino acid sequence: CASSYPAGGISNQPQHF.

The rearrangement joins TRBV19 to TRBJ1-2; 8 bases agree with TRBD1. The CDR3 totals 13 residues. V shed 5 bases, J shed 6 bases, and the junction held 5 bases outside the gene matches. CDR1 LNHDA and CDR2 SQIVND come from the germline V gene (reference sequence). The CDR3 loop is CASSRDRIDGYTF. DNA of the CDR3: TGTGCCAGTAGTCGGGACAGGATCGATGGCTACACCTTC.

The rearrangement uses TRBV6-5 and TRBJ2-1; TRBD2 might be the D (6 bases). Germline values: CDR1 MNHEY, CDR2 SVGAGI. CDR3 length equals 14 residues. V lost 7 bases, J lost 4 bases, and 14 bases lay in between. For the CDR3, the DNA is TGTGCCAGCACCTTTCTCGGGGGTTACAATGAGCAGTTCTTC. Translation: CASTFLGGYNEQFF.

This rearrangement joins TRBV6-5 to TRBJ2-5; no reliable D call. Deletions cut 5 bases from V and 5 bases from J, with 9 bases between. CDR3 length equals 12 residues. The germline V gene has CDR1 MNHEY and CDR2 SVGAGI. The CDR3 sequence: CASSPQWETQYF. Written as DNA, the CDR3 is TGTGCCAGCAGTCCCCAGTGGGAGACCCAGTACTTC.

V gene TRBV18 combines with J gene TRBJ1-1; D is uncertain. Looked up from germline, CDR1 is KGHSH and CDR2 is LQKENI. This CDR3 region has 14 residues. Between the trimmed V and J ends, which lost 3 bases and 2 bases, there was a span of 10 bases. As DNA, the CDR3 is TGTGCCAGCTCACCCTCAGACACCAACACTGAAGCTTTCTTT. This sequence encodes CASSPSDTNTEAFF.

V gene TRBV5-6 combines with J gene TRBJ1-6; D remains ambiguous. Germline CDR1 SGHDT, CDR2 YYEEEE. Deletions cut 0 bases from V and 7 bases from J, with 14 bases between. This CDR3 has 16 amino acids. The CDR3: CASSLVGGIVNSPLHF. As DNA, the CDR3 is TGTGCCAGCAGCTTGGTGGGAGGGATAGTCAATTCACCCCTCCACTTT. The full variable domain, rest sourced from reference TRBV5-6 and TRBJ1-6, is DAGVTQSPTHLIKTRGQQVTLRCSPKSGHDTVSWYQQALGQGPQFIFQYYEEEERQRGNFPDRFSGHQFPNYSSELNVNALLLGDSALYLCASSLVGGIVNSPLHFGNGTRLTVT.